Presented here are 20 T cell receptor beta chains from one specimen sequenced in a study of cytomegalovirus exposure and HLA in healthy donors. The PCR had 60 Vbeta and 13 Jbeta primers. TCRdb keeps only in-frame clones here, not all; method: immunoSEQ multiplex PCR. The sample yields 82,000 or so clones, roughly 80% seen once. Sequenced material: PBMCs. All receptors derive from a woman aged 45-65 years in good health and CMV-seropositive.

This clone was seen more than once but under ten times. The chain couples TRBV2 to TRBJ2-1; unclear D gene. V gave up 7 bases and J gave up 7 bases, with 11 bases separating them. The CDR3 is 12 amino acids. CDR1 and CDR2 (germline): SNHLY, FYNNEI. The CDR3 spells CASNPSGNEQFF. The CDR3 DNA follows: TGTGCCAGCAACCCTAGTGGGAATGAGCAGTTCTTC.

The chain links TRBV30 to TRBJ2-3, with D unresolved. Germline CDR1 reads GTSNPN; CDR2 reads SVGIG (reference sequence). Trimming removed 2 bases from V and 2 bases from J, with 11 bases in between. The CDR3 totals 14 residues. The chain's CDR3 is CAWSRALNTDTQYF. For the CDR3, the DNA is TGTGCCTGGAGTCGAGCCTTAAACACAGATACGCAGTATTTT.

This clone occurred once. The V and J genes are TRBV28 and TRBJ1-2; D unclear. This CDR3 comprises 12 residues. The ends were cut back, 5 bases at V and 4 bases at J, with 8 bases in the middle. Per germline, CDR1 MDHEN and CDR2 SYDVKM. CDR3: CASSQASYGYTF. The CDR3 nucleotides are TGTGCCAGCAGTCAGGCGTCCTATGGCTACACCTTC.

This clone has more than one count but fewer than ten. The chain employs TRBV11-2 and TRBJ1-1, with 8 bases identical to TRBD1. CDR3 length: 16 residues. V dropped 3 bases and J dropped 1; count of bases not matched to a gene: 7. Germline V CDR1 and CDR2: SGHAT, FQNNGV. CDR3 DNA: TGTGCCAGCAGCTTTACCCTCGGACAGGGGAACACTGAAGCTTTCTTT. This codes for CASSFTLGQGNTEAFF.

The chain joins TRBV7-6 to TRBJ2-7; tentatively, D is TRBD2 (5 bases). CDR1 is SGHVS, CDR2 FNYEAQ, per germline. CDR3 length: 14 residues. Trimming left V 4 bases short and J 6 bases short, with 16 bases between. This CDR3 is CASSSPGQGGEQYF. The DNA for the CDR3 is TGTGCCAGCAGCTCCCCCGGGCAAGGAGGCGAGCAGTACTTC. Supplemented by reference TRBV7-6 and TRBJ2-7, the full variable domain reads GAGVSQSPRYKVTKRGQDVALRCDPISGHVSLYWYRQALGQGPEFLTYFNYEAQQDKSGLPNDRFSAERPEGSISTLTIQRTEQRDSAMYRCASSSPGQGGEQYFGPGTRLTVT.

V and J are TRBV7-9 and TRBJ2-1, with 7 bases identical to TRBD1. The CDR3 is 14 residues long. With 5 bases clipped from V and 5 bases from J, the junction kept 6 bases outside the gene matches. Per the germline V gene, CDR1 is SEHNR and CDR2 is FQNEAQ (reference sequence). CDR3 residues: CASSRSQGDNEQFF. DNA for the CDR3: TGTGCCAGCAGCCGCAGTCAGGGGGACAATGAGCAGTTCTTC.

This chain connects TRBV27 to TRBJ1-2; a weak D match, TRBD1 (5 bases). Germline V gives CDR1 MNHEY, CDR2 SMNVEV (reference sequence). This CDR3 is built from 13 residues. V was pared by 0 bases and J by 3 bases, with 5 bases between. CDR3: CASSLSGDYGYTF. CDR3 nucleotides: TGTGCCAGCAGTTTATCAGGGGACTATGGCTACACCTTC.

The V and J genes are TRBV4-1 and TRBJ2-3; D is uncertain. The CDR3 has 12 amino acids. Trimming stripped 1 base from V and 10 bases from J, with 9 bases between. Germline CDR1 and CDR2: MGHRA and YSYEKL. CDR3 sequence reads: CASSQVEYAQYF. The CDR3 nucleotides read TGCGCCAGCAGCCAAGTGGAGTACGCGCAGTATTTT.

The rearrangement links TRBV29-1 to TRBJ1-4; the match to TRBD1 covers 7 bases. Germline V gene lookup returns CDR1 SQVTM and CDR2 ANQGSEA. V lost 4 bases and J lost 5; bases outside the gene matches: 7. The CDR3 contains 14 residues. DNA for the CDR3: TGCAGCGTTGCCGAGACAGGGAGGAATGAAAAACTGTTTTTT. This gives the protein CSVAETGRNEKLFF.

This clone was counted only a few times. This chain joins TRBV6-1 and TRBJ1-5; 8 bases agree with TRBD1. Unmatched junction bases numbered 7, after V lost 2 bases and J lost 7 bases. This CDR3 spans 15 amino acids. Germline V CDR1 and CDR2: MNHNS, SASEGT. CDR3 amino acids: CASSERGTGGQPQHF. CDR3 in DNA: TGTGCCAGCAGTGAAAGGGGTACAGGGGGGCAGCCCCAGCATTTT.

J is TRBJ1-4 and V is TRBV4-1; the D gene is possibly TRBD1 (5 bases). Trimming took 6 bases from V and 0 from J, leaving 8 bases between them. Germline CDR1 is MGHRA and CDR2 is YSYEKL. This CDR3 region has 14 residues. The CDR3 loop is CASRQVTTNEKLFF. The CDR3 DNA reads TGCGCCAGCAGACAGGTTACAACTAATGAAAAACTGTTTTTT.

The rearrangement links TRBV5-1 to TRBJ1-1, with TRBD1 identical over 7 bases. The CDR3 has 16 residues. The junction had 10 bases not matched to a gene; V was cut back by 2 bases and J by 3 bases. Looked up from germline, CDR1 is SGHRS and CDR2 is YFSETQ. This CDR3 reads CASSLGAGGGDTEAFF. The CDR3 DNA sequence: TGCGCCAGCAGCTTAGGGGCAGGGGGTGGAGACACTGAAGCTTTCTTT.

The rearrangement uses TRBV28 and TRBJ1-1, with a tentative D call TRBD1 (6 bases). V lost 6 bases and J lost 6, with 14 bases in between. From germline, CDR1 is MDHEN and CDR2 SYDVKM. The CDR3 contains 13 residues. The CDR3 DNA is TGTGCCAGCAGGCAACCGGGACACCCTGAAGCTTTCTTT. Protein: CASRQPGHPEAFF.

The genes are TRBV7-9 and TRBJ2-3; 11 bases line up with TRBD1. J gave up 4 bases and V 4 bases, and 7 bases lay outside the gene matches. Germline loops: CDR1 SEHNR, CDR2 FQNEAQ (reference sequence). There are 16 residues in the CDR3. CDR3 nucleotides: TGTGCCAGCAGCTCAGATTGGACAGGGGGCGCAGATACGCAGTATTTT. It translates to CASSSDWTGGADTQYF.

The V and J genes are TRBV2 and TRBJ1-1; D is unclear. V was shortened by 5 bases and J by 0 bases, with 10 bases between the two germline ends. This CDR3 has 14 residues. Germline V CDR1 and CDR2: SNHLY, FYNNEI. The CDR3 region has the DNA TGTGCCAGCAGTAAGGAGCACATGAACACTGAAGCTTTCTTT. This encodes CASSKEHMNTEAFF.

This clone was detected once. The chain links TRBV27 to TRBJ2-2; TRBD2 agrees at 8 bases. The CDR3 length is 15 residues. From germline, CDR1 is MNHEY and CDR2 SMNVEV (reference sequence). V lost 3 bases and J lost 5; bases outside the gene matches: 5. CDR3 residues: CASSFAGGGTGELFF. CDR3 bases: TGTGCCAGCAGTTTTGCGGGGGGCGGGACCGGGGAGCTGTTTTTT.

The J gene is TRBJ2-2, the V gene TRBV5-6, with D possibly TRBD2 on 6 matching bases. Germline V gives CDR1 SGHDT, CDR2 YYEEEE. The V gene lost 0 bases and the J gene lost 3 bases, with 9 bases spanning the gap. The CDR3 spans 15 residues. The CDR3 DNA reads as TGTGCCAGCAGCTTGGTCGGGAGTTACACCGGGGAGCTGTTTTTT. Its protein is CASSLVGSYTGELFF. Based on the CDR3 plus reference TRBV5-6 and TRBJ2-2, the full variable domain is DAGVTQSPTHLIKTRGQQVTLRCSPKSGHDTVSWYQQALGQGPQFIFQYYEEEERQRGNFPDRFSGHQFPNYSSELNVNALLLGDSALYLCASSLVGSYTGELFFGEGSRLTVL.

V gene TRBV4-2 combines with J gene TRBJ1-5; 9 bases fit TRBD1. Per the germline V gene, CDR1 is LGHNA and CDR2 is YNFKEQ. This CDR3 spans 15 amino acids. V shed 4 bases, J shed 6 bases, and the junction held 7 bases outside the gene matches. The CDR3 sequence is CASSRQGQGFQPQHF. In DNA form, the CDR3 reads TGTGCCAGCAGCCGCCAGGGACAGGGCTTTCAGCCCCAGCATTTT.

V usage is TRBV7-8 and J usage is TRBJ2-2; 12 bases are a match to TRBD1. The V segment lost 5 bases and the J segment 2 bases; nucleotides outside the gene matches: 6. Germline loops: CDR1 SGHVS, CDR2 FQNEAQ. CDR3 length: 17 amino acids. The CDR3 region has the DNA TGTGCCAGCAGCATCCTGGGACAGGGGGCAAACACCGGGGAGCTGTTTTTT. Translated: CASSILGQGANTGELFF.

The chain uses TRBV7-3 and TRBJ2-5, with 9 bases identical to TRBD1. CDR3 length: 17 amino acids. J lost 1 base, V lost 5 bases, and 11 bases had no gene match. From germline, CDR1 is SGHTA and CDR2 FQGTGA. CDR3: CASSPSPGTGFQETQYF. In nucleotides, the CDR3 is TGTGCCAGCAGCCCATCCCCCGGGACAGGGTTCCAAGAGACCCAGTACTTC.